The clone carrying this T cell receptor (beta chain) was seen a few times. Its cognate antigen is unknown. This CDR3 is 14 amino acids long. J lost 4 bases, V lost 1 base, and 6 bases had no gene match. Germline V lookup: CDR1 DFQATT, CDR2 SNEGSKA (reference sequence). Unfractionated PBMC were spiked with known numbers of KT2 clone cells. This sample is part of a study of quantifying T cell responses using KT2 cells. Study background: Reverse transcription used primers in the TCR alpha and beta constant regions. A predetermined fluorescence threshold ended the second PCR, run as a qPCR.

Study-wide findings and caveats: Counts of KT2 alpha and beta sequences rose linearly with the number of KT2 cells added.

An oligo carrying a UMI was ligated to the cDNA 3' end. The first PCR ran roughly 4 cycles with an equimolar RC1.1 and RC1.2 beta primer mix. MiXCR, run by TCRdb on the UMI-ligation and nested PCR reads, gives a single entry per CDR3 protein. This table has around 56,000 distinct CDR3 sequences, 12% appearing once. The TCR originated in a human donor. The specimen was PBMCs spiked with cells of the T cell clone KT2. The chain links TRBV20-1 to TRBJ1-2; 7 bases fit TRBD1. CDR3: CSARVAGGTYGYTF. In nucleotides, the CDR3 is TGCAGTGCTAGAGTGGCAGGGGGGACCTATGGCTACACCTTC.